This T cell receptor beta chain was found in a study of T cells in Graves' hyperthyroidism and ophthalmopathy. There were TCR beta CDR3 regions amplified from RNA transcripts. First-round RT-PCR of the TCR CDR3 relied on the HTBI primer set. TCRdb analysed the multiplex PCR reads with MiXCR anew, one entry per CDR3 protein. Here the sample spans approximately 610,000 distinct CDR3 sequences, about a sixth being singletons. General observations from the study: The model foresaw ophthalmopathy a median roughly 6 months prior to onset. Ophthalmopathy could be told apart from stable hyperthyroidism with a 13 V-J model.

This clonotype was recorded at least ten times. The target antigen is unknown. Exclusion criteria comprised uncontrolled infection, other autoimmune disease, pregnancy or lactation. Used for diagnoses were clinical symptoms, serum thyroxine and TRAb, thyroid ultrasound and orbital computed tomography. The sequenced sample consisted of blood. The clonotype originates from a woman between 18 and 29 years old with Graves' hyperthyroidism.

Here the CDR3 reads CASSLKAVYGYTF. CDR3 DNA sequence: TGTGCCAGCAGTTTAAAGGCAGTCTATGGCTACACCTTC. The chain uses TRBV28 and TRBJ1-2; D is unclear. Trimming left V 2 bases short and J 4 bases short, with 8 bases between. Looked up from germline, CDR1 is MDHEN and CDR2 is SYDVKM. This CDR3 comprises 13 residues.